Following are 7 T cell receptor beta chains from one sample sequenced in a study of metastatic and nonmetastatic thyroid tumors. No patient received treatment before thyroid surgery. Via MiXCR, TCRdb re-called the PCR reads. The sample records tens of thousands of clones, more than 20% being singletons. Sample: blood. These receptors all stem from a female donor with papillary thyroid cancer or a benign thyroid nodule (not recorded which). Some clones in this sample may be carry-over from other donors' samples.

This clone was seen many times. The chain links TRBV15 to TRBJ2-1, with 12 bases fitting TRBD2. The CDR3 is made up of 17 amino acids. Germline CDR1 and CDR2: LNHNV and YYDKDF (reference sequence). The ends lost 0 bases at V and 2 bases at J; junction bases unmatched: 2. This CDR3 is CATSRESSGRAYNEQFF. DNA for the CDR3: TGTGCCACCAGCAGAGAGTCTAGCGGGAGGGCCTACAATGAGCAGTTCTTC.

At least ten counts were recorded for this clone. The chain uses TRBV3-1 and TRBJ2-1; 11 bases map to TRBD1. Germline loops: CDR1 LGHDT, CDR2 YNNKEL (reference sequence). V dropped 4 bases and J dropped 5; count of bases not matched to a gene: 7. The CDR3 runs to 16 residues. CDR3 sequence (DNA): TGTGCCAGCAGCCTCTTTCCGGGACAGGGGGACAATGAGCAGTTCTTC. Translated: CASSLFPGQGDNEQFF.

This clone was counted at least ten times. CDR3: CATSGTNNQPQHF. In DNA, the CDR3 is TGTGCCACCAGCGGTACCAACAATCAGCCCCAGCATTTT. The chain has TRBV15 and TRBJ1-5; D remains ambiguous. V lost 5 bases and J 3 bases, leaving 8 bases between the germline ends. The CDR3 contains 13 residues. Germline V gene lookup returns CDR1 LNHNV and CDR2 YYDKDF (reference sequence).

This clone was seen at least ten times. The chain recombines TRBV6-4 with TRBJ2-1; 12 bases match TRBD2. The ends lost 6 bases at V and 6 bases at J; junction bases unmatched: 6. This CDR3 has 15 amino acids. From germline, CDR1 is MRHNA and CDR2 SNTAGT. CDR3 amino acids: CASSRLAGEGNEQFF. The CDR3 DNA follows: TGTGCCAGCAGCCGACTAGCGGGAGAGGGCAATGAGCAGTTCTTC.

The table lists this clone with many counts. The chain employs TRBV24-1 and TRBJ1-3; 7 positions agree with TRBD1. This CDR3 has 13 residues. V lost 11 bases, J lost 3 bases, and 6 bases stayed unmatched. The germline CDR1 and CDR2 sequences are KGHDR and SFDVKD. CDR3 sequence: CAIRQGGGNTIYF. The CDR3 DNA is TGTGCCATCAGACAGGGAGGTGGAAACACCATATATTTT.

The chain uses TRBV18 and TRBJ2-7; 7 bases map to TRBD2. CDR1 KGHSH and CDR2 LQKENI come from the germline V gene. The CDR3 runs to 15 residues. With 1 base clipped from V and 2 bases from J, the junction kept 5 bases outside the gene matches. CDR3 protein: CASSPRQGGPYEQYF. Written as DNA, the CDR3 is TGTGCCAGCTCACCACGGCAGGGAGGGCCCTACGAGCAGTACTTC.

This clone showed up many times. The V gene is TRBV9, the J gene TRBJ2-7, with D possibly being TRBD1 (5 bases). There are 14 residues in the CDR3. Trimming took off 0 bases at V and 5 bases at J, with 12 bases between the two ends. Looked up from germline, CDR1 is SGDLS and CDR2 is YYNGEE. CDR3 amino acids: CASSVGQGMDEQYF. CDR3 nucleotide sequence: TGTGCCAGCAGCGTAGGTCAGGGAATGGACGAGCAGTACTTC.